One sample yielded the 16 T cell receptor beta chains listed below, sequenced in a study of cytomegalovirus exposure and HLA in healthy donors. The PCR ran on 60 Vbeta and 13 Jbeta primers. Repertoires were generated with immunoSEQ multiplex PCR, while TCRdb's copy carries only in-frame clones and drops some. The sample holds over 100,000 clones, around 80% seen once. Sequenced input: PBMCs. Receptor source: a woman between 18 and 30 years old in good health and CMV-seropositive.

The chain employs TRBV5-1 and TRBJ1-6, with 7 bases aligning to TRBD1. V lost 4 bases, J lost 6 bases, and 7 bases stayed unmatched. The CDR3 loop spans 15 amino acids. Germline loops: CDR1 SGHRS, CDR2 YFSETQ. DNA for the CDR3: TGCGCCAGCAGCAATAACCAGGGGGGTAATTCACCCCTCCACTTT. Its translation is CASSNNQGGNSPLHF.

This clone was seen more than once but under ten times. The CDR3 spells CATAGPSYEQYF. CDR3 bases: TGTGCCACTGCGGGTCCTAGCTACGAGCAGTACTTC. The chain links TRBV28 to TRBJ2-7; the D gene is possibly TRBD2 (5 bases). There are 12 residues in the CDR3. CDR1 is MDHEN and CDR2 is SYDVKM in the germline V gene. The V end lost 10 bases, the J end lost 3 bases, and 13 bases lay between the germline ends.

A single count supports this clone. The V and J genes are TRBV29-1 and TRBJ2-4, with TRBD2 matching 7 bases. CDR1 is SQVTM and CDR2 is ANQGSEA in the germline V gene. This CDR3 has 15 amino acids. The V and J ends lost 7 bases and 1 base, in that order; junction bases with no gene match: 10. The CDR3 sequence is CSGGDWGGAKNIQYF. The CDR3 DNA reads TGCAGCGGGGGAGATTGGGGAGGGGCCAAAAACATTCAGTACTTC.

The chain is built from TRBV7-2 and TRBJ1-2; D gene uncertain. From germline, CDR1 is SGHTA and CDR2 FQGNSA. This CDR3 has 14 residues. V lost 1 base, J lost 3 bases, and 9 bases lay in between. CDR3 residues: CASSLEQLYYGYTF. For the CDR3, the DNA is TGTGCCAGCAGCTTAGAACAGCTATACTATGGCTACACCTTC.

The chain joins TRBV10-3 to TRBJ2-5; TRBD2 is a possible D gene (5 bases). The CDR3 has 11 amino acids. Germline V lookup: CDR1 ENHRY, CDR2 SYGVKD. Deletions cut 4 bases from V and 5 bases from J, with 5 bases between. The CDR3 DNA reads TGTGCCATCAGTGGAGGGGAGACCCAGTACTTC. It codes for CAISGGETQYF.

The rearrangement joins TRBV12-5 to TRBJ1-5; TRBD1 matches at 7 bases. This CDR3 contains 15 residues. The germline gives CDR1 LGHNT, CDR2 FRNRAP. With V trimmed by 4 bases and J by 5 bases, 8 bases remained unmatched. The CDR3 DNA reads as TGTGCTAGTGGTTCCGGGACAGAAACTTATCAGCCCCAGCATTTT. Encoded protein: CASGSGTETYQPQHF.

CDR3 in amino acids: CASSSLTLGLNTEAFF. The CDR3 coding sequence is TGTGCCAGCAGCTCCTTAACATTGGGGCTGAACACTGAAGCTTTCTTT. The chain employs TRBV7-3 and TRBJ1-1; D may be TRBD1 (5 bases). Trimming pared 4 bases from V and 0 bases from J, leaving 15 bases between. The CDR3 sequence is 16 residues long. Germline values: CDR1 SGHTA, CDR2 FQGTGA.

The chain is built from TRBV2 and TRBJ2-3; a weak D match, TRBD2 (5 bases). In germline, CDR1 is SNHLY, CDR2 FYNNEI. CDR3 length: 14 residues. The V gene lost 2 bases and the J gene lost 5 bases, with 11 bases spanning the gap. This CDR3 reads CASSEPGVRDTQYF. The CDR3, as DNA: TGTGCCAGCAGTGAACCCGGGGTCCGAGATACGCAGTATTTT.

This CDR3 is CASSTSGGGGELFF. In nucleotides, the CDR3 is TGCGCCAGCAGCACTAGCGGGGGGGGCGGGGAGCTGTTTTTT. The rearrangement joins TRBV4-1 to TRBJ2-2, with TRBD2 matching 13 bases. Unmatched junction bases numbered 1, after V lost 5 bases and J lost 7 bases. The CDR3 covers 14 residues. The germline gives CDR1 MGHRA, CDR2 YSYEKL.

As for this clone: At one end the junction does not follow the germline gene, possibly because of a read error. The chain combines TRBV7-9 with TRBJ2-3, with a possible D match to TRBD1 (5 bases). The CDR3 is made up of 14 amino acids. Germline V gene sequence: CDR1 SEHNR, CDR2 FQNEAQ (reference sequence). Here the CDR3 DNA reads TGTTCCAGCAGCTTAGCCAGGGTAGCAGATACGCAGTATTTT. Residues: CSSSLARVADTQYF.

The genes are TRBV11-2 and TRBJ1-6, with D perhaps TRBD1 (5 bases). Trimming left V 6 bases short and J 10 bases short, with 10 bases between. The CDR3 is 12 residues long. CDR1 is SGHAT, CDR2 FQNNGV, per germline. The CDR3 protein is CASSSPGSPLHF. The CDR3 nucleotides read TGTGCCAGCAGTTCCCCAGGGTCACCCCTCCACTTT.

The chain is built from TRBV6-6 and TRBJ2-7, with a possible D match to TRBD1 (6 bases). Trimming pared 0 bases from V and 3 bases from J, leaving 9 bases between. In germline, CDR1 is MNHNY, CDR2 SVGAGI (reference sequence). This CDR3 is built from 14 residues. CDR3 protein: CASSYSAGDYEQYF. The CDR3 nucleotides read TGTGCCAGCAGTTACTCAGCAGGGGACTACGAGCAGTACTTC.

This rearrangement joins TRBV18 to TRBJ1-6; TRBD1 aligns across 8 bases. Germline-derived CDR1 and CDR2 are KGHSH and LQKENI. CDR3 length: 16 amino acids. Germline trimming cut 3 bases from V and 7 bases from J; bases unmatched to any gene: 8. The CDR3, as DNA: TGTGCCAGCTCACCCCGGACAGGGATCGAGAATTCACCCCTCCACTTT. It yields the protein CASSPRTGIENSPLHF.

CDR3 residues: CASRQITGSEAFF. The DNA of the CDR3 is TGTGCCAGCAGGCAAATTACGGGTAGTGAAGCTTTCTTT. The chain couples TRBV6-5 to TRBJ1-1; D not certain. This CDR3 spans 13 amino acids. Per germline, CDR1 MNHEY and CDR2 SVGAGI. The germline V and J ends were trimmed by 6 bases and 7 bases, with 15 bases remaining between them.

The chain uses TRBV6-5 and TRBJ2-5, with 8 positions matching TRBD2. The J call may be incorrect, as the DNA end agrees better with TRBJ2-7. The CDR3 is 14 residues long. CDR1 is MNHEY, CDR2 SVGAGI, per germline. The CDR3 spells CASSYSGGPYEQYF. In DNA, the CDR3 is TGTGCCAGCAGTTACAGCGGGGGCCCCTACGAGCAGTACTTC.

The sample holds a few counts of this clone. V and J are TRBV19 and TRBJ2-5; 8 bases are shared with TRBD2. This CDR3 has 15 amino acids. The germline CDR1 and CDR2 sequences are LNHDA and SQIVND (reference sequence). The V segment lost 5 bases and the J segment 4 bases; nucleotides outside the gene matches: 9. The chain's CDR3 is CASSPRRGGRETQYF. In nucleotides, the CDR3 is TGTGCCAGTAGTCCCCGCCGGGGGGGCCGAGAGACCCAGTACTTC.